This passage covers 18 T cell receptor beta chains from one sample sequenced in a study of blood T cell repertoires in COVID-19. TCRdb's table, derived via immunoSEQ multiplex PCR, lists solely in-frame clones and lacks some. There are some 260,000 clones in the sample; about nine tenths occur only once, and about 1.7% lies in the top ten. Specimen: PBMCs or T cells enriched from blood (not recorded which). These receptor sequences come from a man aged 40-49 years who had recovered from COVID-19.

CDR3 sequence (DNA): TGTGCCAGCAGCTTACAGGCTAGCGGGGGGGCGAGCTCCTACGAGCAGTACTTC. As protein: CASSLQASGGASSYEQYF. This sequence joins TRBV7-8 and TRBJ2-7, with 12 positions matching TRBD2. The CDR3 spans 18 residues. V was pared by 2 bases and J by 0 bases, with 8 bases of the junction left unmatched. Germline V CDR1 and CDR2: SGHVS, FQNEAQ.

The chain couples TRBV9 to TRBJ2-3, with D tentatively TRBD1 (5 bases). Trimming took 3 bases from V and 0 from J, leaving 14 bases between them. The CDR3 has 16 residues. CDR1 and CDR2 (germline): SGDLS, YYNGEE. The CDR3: CASSGSQGTSTDTQYF. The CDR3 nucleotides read TGTGCCAGCAGCGGCTCCCAGGGTACTAGCACAGATACGCAGTATTTT.

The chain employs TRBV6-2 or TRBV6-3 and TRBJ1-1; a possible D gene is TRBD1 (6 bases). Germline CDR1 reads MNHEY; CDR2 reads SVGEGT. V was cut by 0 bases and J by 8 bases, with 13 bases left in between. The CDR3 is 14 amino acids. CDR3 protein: CASSYSGGPQEAFF. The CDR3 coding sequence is TGTGCCAGCAGTTACTCGGGGGGGCCCCAGGAAGCTTTCTTT.

CDR3 DNA sequence: TGTGCCAGCAGCTTTAACTCCGCAGATACGCAGTATTTT. This gives the protein CASSFNSADTQYF. V is TRBV7-3 and J is TRBJ2-3; D remains unclear. The CDR3 sequence is 13 residues long. V was pared by 3 bases and J by 4 bases, with 8 bases between. Germline CDR1 is SGHTA and CDR2 is FQGTGA.

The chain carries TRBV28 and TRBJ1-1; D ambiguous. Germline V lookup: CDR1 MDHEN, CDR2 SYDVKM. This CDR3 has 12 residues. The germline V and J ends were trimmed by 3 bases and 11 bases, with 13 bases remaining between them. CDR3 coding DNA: TGTGCCAGCAGTTTCCTCAAGGAGAGGGCTTTCTTT. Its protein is CASSFLKERAFF.

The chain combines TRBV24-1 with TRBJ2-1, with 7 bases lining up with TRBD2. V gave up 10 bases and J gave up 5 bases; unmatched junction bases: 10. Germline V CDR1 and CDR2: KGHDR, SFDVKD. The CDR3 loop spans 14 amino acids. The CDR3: CATGSGLPNNEQFF. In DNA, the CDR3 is TGTGCCACAGGGTCGGGACTACCCAACAATGAGCAGTTCTTC.

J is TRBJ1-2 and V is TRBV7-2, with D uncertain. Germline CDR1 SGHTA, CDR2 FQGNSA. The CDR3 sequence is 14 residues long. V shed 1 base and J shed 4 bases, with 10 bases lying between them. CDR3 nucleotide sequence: TGTGCCAGCAGCTTAGTAGAGGGATCCTATGGCTACACCTTC. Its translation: CASSLVEGSYGYTF.

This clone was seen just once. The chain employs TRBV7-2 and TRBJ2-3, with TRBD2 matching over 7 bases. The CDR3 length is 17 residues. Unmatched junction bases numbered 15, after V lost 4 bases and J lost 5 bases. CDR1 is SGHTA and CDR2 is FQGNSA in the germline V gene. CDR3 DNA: TGTGCCAGCAGCTCAGCCGTGGGTGCGGGAGAGTTAGATACGCAGTATTTT. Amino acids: CASSSAVGAGELDTQYF. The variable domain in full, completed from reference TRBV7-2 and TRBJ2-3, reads GAGVSQSPSNKVTEKGKDVELRCDPISGHTALYWYRQSLGQGLEFLIYFQGNSAPDKSGLPSDRFSAERTGGSVSTLTIQRTQQEDSAVYLCASSSAVGAGELDTQYFGPGTRLTVL.

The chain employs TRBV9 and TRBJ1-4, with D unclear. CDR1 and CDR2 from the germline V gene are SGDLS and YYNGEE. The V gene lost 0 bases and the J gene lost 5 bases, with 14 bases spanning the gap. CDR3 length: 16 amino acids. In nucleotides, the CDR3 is TGTGCCAGCAGCGTAGGGGCAGGCGGCGGGAATGAAAAACTGTTTTTT. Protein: CASSVGAGGGNEKLFF.

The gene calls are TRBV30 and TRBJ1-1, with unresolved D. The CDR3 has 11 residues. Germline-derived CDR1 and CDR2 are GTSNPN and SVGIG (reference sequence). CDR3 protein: CNDFMNTEAFF. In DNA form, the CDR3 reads TGTAACGACTTCATGAACACTGAAGCTTTCTTT.

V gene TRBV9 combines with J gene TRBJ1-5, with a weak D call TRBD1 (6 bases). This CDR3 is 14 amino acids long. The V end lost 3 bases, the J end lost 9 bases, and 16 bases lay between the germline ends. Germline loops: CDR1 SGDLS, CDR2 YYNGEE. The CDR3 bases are TGTGCCAGCAGCGCAGGGGACGGATTACGGCCCCAGCATTTT. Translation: CASSAGDGLRPQHF.

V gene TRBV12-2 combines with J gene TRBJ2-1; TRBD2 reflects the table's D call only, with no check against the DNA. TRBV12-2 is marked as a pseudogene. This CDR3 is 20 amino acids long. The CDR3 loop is CASRLASSMASAFSYNEQFF. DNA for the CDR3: TGTGCAAGTCGCTTAGCTTCTAGCATGGCTAGCGCCTTCTCCTACAATGAGCAGTTCTTC.

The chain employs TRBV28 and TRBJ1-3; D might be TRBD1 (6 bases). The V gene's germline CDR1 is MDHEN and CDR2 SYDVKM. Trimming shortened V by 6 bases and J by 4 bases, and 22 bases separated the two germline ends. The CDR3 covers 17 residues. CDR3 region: CASSPRGGRQKGNTIYF. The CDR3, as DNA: TGTGCCAGCAGCCCTCGGGGGGGGCGTCAAAAGGGAAACACCATATATTTT.

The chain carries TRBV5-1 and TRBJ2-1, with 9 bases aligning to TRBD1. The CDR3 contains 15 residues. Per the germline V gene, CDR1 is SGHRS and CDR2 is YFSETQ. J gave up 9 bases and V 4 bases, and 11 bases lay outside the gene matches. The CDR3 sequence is CASSLMGQGASEQFF. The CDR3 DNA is TGCGCCAGCAGCCTGATGGGACAGGGCGCTTCTGAGCAGTTCTTC.

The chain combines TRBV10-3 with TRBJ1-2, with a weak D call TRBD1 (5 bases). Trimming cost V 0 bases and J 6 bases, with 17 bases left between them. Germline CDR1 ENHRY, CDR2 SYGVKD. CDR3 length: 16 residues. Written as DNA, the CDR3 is TGTGCCATCAGTGAGTCCCCGGCAGGGTTAAGCAATGGCTACACCTTC. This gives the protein CAISESPAGLSNGYTF.

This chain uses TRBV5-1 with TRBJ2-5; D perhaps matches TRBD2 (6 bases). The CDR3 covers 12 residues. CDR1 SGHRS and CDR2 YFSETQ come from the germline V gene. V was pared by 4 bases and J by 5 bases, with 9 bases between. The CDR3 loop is CASSAGRETQYF. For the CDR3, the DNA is TGCGCCAGCAGCGCGGGGCGGGAGACCCAGTACTTC.

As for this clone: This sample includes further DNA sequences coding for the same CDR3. The CDR3 DNA sequence: TGCGCCAGCAGCTTGGGGGGCAGTACTAGCACAGATACGCAGTATTTT. Encoded protein: CASSLGGSTSTDTQYF. The chain employs TRBV5-1 and TRBJ2-3; possibly TRBD1 for D (5 bases). Germline assignment: CDR1 SGHRS and CDR2 YFSETQ. V lost 0 bases, J lost 0 bases, and 11 bases lay in between. This CDR3 contains 16 residues.

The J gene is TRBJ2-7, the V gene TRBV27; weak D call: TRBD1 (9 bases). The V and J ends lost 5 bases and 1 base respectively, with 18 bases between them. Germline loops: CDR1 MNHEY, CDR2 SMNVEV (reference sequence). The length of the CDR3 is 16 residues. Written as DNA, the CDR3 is TGTGCCAGCAGTCGTCGGGAGGGACAGGGTTCCTACGAGCAGTACTTC. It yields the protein CASSRREGQGSYEQYF.